This entry lists 22 T cell receptor beta chains sequenced from one sample in a study of beta chain features in type 1 diabetes. Investigators reverse transcribed all isolated RNA, so they sequenced expressed TCRB transcripts. Repertoires were generated with immunoSEQ multiplex PCR, while TCRdb's copy carries only in-frame clones and drops some. Seen here are 900,000 or so clones, about 17% observed once, and the top ten hold 0.023%. Source material: naive CD4+ T cells from blood. The receptors were gathered from a woman aged 18 to 35 in good health.

This clone was counted between two and nine times. The chain employs TRBV29-1 and TRBJ2-7, with 8 bases lining up with TRBD2. Germline CDR1 reads SQVTM; CDR2 reads ANQGSEA. The CDR3 has 15 amino acids. The ends lost 7 bases at V and 1 base at J; junction bases unmatched: 12. The CDR3 protein is CSARYKAGVSYEQYF. CDR3 DNA sequence: TGCAGCGCCCGCTACAAAGCGGGGGTGTCCTACGAGCAGTACTTC.

This clone has just a few counts. The rearrangement uses TRBV9 and TRBJ1-2, with a possible D match to TRBD1 (5 bases). Germline V CDR1 and CDR2: SGDLS, YYNGEE. Deletions cut 4 bases from V and 10 bases from J, with 23 bases between. The CDR3 totals 15 residues. The CDR3 region is CASSQEGRAGYDYTF. The CDR3 DNA reads as TGTGCCAGCAGCCAAGAGGGGAGGGCAGGGTACGACTACACCTTC.

The CDR3 nucleotides read TGTGCCAGCAGCTTAATAAGAGACACCGGGGAGCTGTTTTTT. This codes for CASSLIRDTGELFF. The J gene is TRBJ2-2, the V gene TRBV7-2; D is unresolved. The germline V gene encodes CDR1 SGHTA and CDR2 FQGNSA. Trimming removed 2 bases at V and 3 bases at J, with 7 bases between. This CDR3 region has 14 residues.

The sample holds a few counts of this clone. The rearrangement joins TRBV18 to TRBJ2-7; 9 nucleotides agree with TRBD1. CDR3 length equals 13 residues. Germline loops: CDR1 KGHSH, CDR2 LQKENI. Trimming removed 5 bases from V and 6 bases from J; junction bases left unmatched: 5. The CDR3 protein is CASSSGQGTEQYF. CDR3 nucleotides: TGTGCCAGCTCATCGGGACAGGGCACCGAGCAGTACTTC.

The V and J genes are TRBV5-6 and TRBJ2-7; D is unclear. V dropped 3 bases and J dropped 7 bases, with 11 bases sitting between them. In germline, CDR1 is SGHDT, CDR2 YYEEEE. This CDR3 contains 12 residues. The CDR3 DNA sequence: TGTGCCAGCAGCTCGGCCCTAAGGGAGCAGTACTTC. Its protein product is CASSSALREQYF.

This clone was observed a few times. This chain's CDR3 is CATSLGFADTQYF. The DNA for the CDR3 is TGTGCCACCAGCCTAGGGTTCGCAGATACGCAGTATTTT. This chain uses TRBV15 with TRBJ2-3; unclear D gene. Trimming took off 5 bases at V and 4 bases at J, with 10 bases between the two ends. The germline CDR1 and CDR2 sequences are LNHNV and YYDKDF (reference sequence). The CDR3 runs 13 residues.

Concerning this clone: Other DNA sequences in the sample encode the same CDR3. The chain carries TRBV18 and TRBJ2-5, with D unresolved. V was pared by 3 bases and J by 5 bases, with 4 bases between. The CDR3 length is 11 residues. Germline V lookup: CDR1 KGHSH, CDR2 LQKENI. The CDR3 nucleotides are TGTGCCAGCTCACCCTCCGAGACCCAGTACTTC. Translation gives CASSPSETQYF.

The table lists this clone with a few counts. This chain uses TRBV6-6 with TRBJ1-1; D unclear. There are 13 residues in the CDR3. CDR1 is MNHNY, CDR2 SVGAGI, per germline (reference sequence). V was pared by 1 base and J by 0 bases, with 3 bases between. The CDR3 here is CASSYLMNTEAFF. The DNA of the CDR3 is TGTGCCAGCAGTTACTTGATGAACACTGAAGCTTTCTTT.

This clone came up a few times. V usage is TRBV15 and J usage is TRBJ2-1; the D is unclear. The V end lost 1 base, the J end lost 3 bases, and 16 bases lay between the germline ends. CDR1 LNHNV and CDR2 YYDKDF come from the germline V gene (reference sequence). This CDR3 is built from 17 residues. DNA for the CDR3: TGTGCCACCAGCAGAGCCCCCCTAGGACGTGGCTACAATGAGCAGTTCTTC. Protein sequence: CATSRAPLGRGYNEQFF.

This clone was found a few times. The V and J genes are TRBV9 and TRBJ2-3; a possible D gene is TRBD1 (6 bases). V lost 3 bases and J 4 bases, leaving 15 bases between the germline ends. The CDR3 length is 15 residues. Per germline, CDR1 SGDLS and CDR2 YYNGEE. The CDR3 nucleotides read TGTGCCAGCAGCGCCAACAGGGCTGGCGCAGATACGCAGTATTTT. Residues: CASSANRAGADTQYF.

This chain connects TRBV28 to TRBJ2-7; TRBD1 aligns across 9 bases. Germline assignment: CDR1 MDHEN and CDR2 SYDVKM. CDR3 size: 15 residues. The J segment lost 5 bases and the V segment lost 4 bases, leaving 9 bases of the junction unmatched. CDR3 DNA: TGTGCCAGCAGTTCATCCGGGACAGGGTTCCACGAGCAGTACTTC. Translating gives CASSSSGTGFHEQYF. Variable domain in full (rest from reference TRBV28 and TRBJ2-7): DVKVTQSSRYLVKRTGEKVFLECVQDMDHENMFWYRQDPGLGLRLIYFSYDVKMKEKGDIPEGYSVSREKKERFSLILESASTNQTSMYLCASSSSGTGFHEQYFGPGTRLTVT.

This sequence joins TRBV5-4 and TRBJ2-5; D is possibly TRBD2 (5 bases). Germline values: CDR1 SGHNT, CDR2 YYREEE (reference sequence). The CDR3 spans 16 residues. V was shortened by 0 bases and J by 1 base, with 13 bases between the two germline ends. DNA for the CDR3: TGTGCCAGCAGCTTGGGCTCTCCTGCGGGCCAAGAGACCCAGTACTTC. Translating gives CASSLGSPAGQETQYF.

There are a few counts of this clone. V usage is TRBV2 and J usage is TRBJ2-6; D unclear. This CDR3 is built from 14 residues. Between the trimmed V and J ends, which lost 2 bases and 0 bases, there was a span of 2 bases. CDR1 and CDR2 from the germline V gene are SNHLY and FYNNEI. In DNA form, the CDR3 reads TGTGCCAGCAGTGAACCCTCTGGGGCCAACGTCCTGACTTTC. This gives the protein CASSEPSGANVLTF.

There are a few counts of this clone. V is TRBV9 and J is TRBJ2-3, with D perhaps TRBD1 or TRBD2 (5 bases each). Germline V gives CDR1 SGDLS, CDR2 YYNGEE. This CDR3 region has 16 residues. The V gene lost 4 bases and the J gene lost 2 bases, with 17 bases spanning the gap. The CDR3 loop is CASSSPSGTFTDTQYF. CDR3 bases: TGTGCCAGCAGCTCACCCTCCGGGACCTTCACAGATACGCAGTATTTT.

The V call is TRBV7-3, the J call TRBJ2-1; TRBD2 agrees at 12 bases. Germline V gene data show CDR1 as SGHTA and CDR2 as FQGTGA. The CDR3 runs to 14 residues. With 4 bases clipped from V and 9 bases from J, the junction kept 4 bases outside the gene matches. CDR3 region: CASSSGLAGSEQFF. The CDR3 DNA reads as TGTGCCAGCAGCTCCGGACTAGCGGGGAGTGAGCAGTTCTTC.

This clone appeared a few times. V gene TRBV6-5 combines with J gene TRBJ2-7; 11 bases map to TRBD1. Losses at the gene ends were 5 bases for V and 1 base for J; bases not matched to a gene: 1. This CDR3 has 14 residues. In germline, CDR1 is MNHEY, CDR2 SVGAGI. The CDR3 region is CASSGTGGSYEQYF. The CDR3 region has the DNA TGTGCCAGCAGTGGGACAGGGGGTTCCTACGAGCAGTACTTC.

Only a few counts were recorded for this clone. The same CDR3 is also encoded by other DNA sequences in this sample. The chain combines TRBV18 with TRBJ2-3, with unresolved D. Deletions cut 3 bases from V and 0 bases from J, with 4 bases between. The germline CDR1 and CDR2 sequences are KGHSH and LQKENI. The CDR3 contains 13 residues. CDR3 region: CASSPGSTDTQYF. For the CDR3, the DNA is TGTGCCAGCTCACCGGGAAGCACAGATACGCAGTATTTT.

This clone was seen a few times. The chain uses TRBV6-5 and TRBJ2-5; D may match TRBD1 or TRBD2 (5 bases each). The CDR3 has 13 residues. Germline V gives CDR1 MNHEY, CDR2 SVGAGI. V was shortened by 2 bases and J by 6 bases, with 10 bases between the two germline ends. The CDR3: CASSYRGAKTQYF. CDR3 DNA: TGTGCCAGCAGTTACAGGGGAGCAAAGACCCAGTACTTC.

The chain carries TRBV10-3 and TRBJ2-7; possibly TRBD2 for D (6 bases). CDR1 is ENHRY and CDR2 is SYGVKD in the germline V gene. The CDR3 length is 13 residues. V was trimmed by 11 bases and J by 2 bases, leaving 16 bases between them. The CDR3 DNA sequence: TGTGCCTCACAAGGCGGGAAGCCCTACGAGCAGTACTTC. Residues: CASQGGKPYEQYF.

V is TRBV28 and J is TRBJ2-3; D is undetermined. The CDR3 runs 13 residues. Germline CDR1 and CDR2: MDHEN and SYDVKM. Trimming removed 4 bases from V and 6 bases from J, with 11 bases in between. CDR3 loop: CASSSRNQDTQYF. In nucleotides, the CDR3 is TGTGCCAGCAGTTCACGGAATCAGGATACGCAGTATTTT.

This clone was seen a few times. The chain combines TRBV7-2 with TRBJ2-7, with 14 nucleotides matching TRBD2. From germline, CDR1 is SGHTA and CDR2 FQGNSA. This CDR3 is 16 amino acids long. The V segment lost 5 bases and the J segment 6 bases; nucleotides outside the gene matches: 9. The CDR3 here is CASSPTRLAGGGEQYF. CDR3 bases: TGTGCCAGCAGCCCTACCCGACTAGCGGGAGGGGGCGAGCAGTACTTC.

This clone was seen a few times. The V and J genes are TRBV5-1 and TRBJ2-7, with a possible D match to TRBD1 (5 bases). This CDR3 contains 14 residues. Trimming took 4 bases from V and 3 from J, leaving 14 bases between them. From germline, CDR1 is SGHRS and CDR2 YFSETQ. The CDR3 nucleotides read TGCGCCAGCAGCCTCTACGGACAAATCTACGAGCAGTACTTC. Translated: CASSLYGQIYEQYF.